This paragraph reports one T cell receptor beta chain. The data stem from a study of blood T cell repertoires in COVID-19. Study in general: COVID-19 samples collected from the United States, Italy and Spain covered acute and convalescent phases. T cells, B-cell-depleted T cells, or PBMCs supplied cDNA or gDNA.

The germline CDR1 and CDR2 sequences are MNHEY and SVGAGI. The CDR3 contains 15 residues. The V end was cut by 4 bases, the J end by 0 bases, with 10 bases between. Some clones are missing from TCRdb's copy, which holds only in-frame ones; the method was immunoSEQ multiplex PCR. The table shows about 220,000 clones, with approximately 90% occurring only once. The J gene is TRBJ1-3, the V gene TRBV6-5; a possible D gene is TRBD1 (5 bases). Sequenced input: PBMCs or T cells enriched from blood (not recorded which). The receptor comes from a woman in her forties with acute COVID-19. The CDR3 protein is CASSFGASSGNTIYF. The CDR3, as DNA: TGTGCCAGCAGTTTTGGGGCGTCCTCTGGAAACACCATATATTTT.